The clone carrying this TCR beta chain has at least ten counts. What it recognizes is unknown. This specimen comes from a study of T cells in Graves' hyperthyroidism and ophthalmopathy. Study overall: At the time of initial diagnosis and before any treatment, peripheral blood was collected. Overall study findings and caveats: A model using 13 V-J features told ophthalmopathy apart from stable hyperthyroidism.

J lost 0 bases, V lost 3 bases, and 1 base had no gene match. The V gene's germline CDR1 is SGHTA and CDR2 FQGNSA. There are 15 residues in the CDR3. Each 10 ml fresh peripheral blood draw supplied the PBMCs. The CDR3 regions of TCR beta were amplified from RNA transcripts. The primer set for the first-round RT-PCR of the TCR CDR3 was HTBI. MiXCR was run by TCRdb on the multiplex PCR reads, yielding one entry per CDR3 protein. The sample holds 350,000 to 500,000 distinct CDR3 sequences, roughly 15% seen once. The sequence derives from a woman between 18 and 30 years old with Graves' hyperthyroidism. The chain has TRBV7-2 and TRBJ2-5; 10 nucleotides match TRBD2. The sequencing input was blood. Here the CDR3 DNA reads TGTGCCAGCAGCTTTGGACTAGCGGACCAAGAGACCCAGTACTTC. It translates to CASSFGLADQETQYF.